The present TCR beta chain was sequenced within a study of blood T cell repertoires in COVID-19. Study background: The United States, Italy and Spain provided the acute and convalescent COVID-19 samples. Sources were T cells, B-cell-depleted T cells, or PBMCs; the material itself was cDNA or gDNA.

In the authors' methods: Using reference gene primer amplification, nucleated cell counts were estimated. Measured with immunoSEQ multiplex PCR; TCRdb has only the in-frame clones, and not every one. V and J calls and clone size are as listed in that table; D and trimming were resolved from the DNA. The sample shows about 140,000 clones, approximately 89% of them seen only once. The material sequenced was peripheral blood. The source is a man aged 55 to 70 with active or convalescent COVID-19.

This CDR3 reads CASSLDLDGYTF. Here the CDR3 DNA reads TGTGCCAGCAGCTTAGACCTCGATGGCTACACCTTC. V is TRBV11-2 and J is TRBJ1-2; no reliable D call. This CDR3 contains 12 residues. Germline V gene data show CDR1 as SGHAT and CDR2 as FQNNGV. V gave up 0 bases and J gave up 6 bases, with 5 bases separating them.